This T cell receptor beta chain was identified during a study of cytomegalovirus exposure and HLA in healthy donors. Study-level background: Around 85 million unique TCRs from HLA-typed donors were held in an early data release. Broader study findings: In a later analysis, HLA-C alleles had the fewest associated TCRs, DRB1 alleles the most. An Asian-associated ancestry cluster reportedly showed fewer N-insertions than the roughly 700-donor mean in a later analysis.

Researchers ran the PCR with 60 Vbeta and 13 Jbeta primers. Libraries were prepared by immunoSEQ multiplex PCR; TCRdb keeps only in-frame clonotypes and omits some of them. The table has about 160,000 clones, approximately 80% seen once. This CDR3 region has 14 residues. Trimming removed 3 bases from V and 10 bases from J, with 16 bases in between. Germline loops: CDR1 MNHNY, CDR2 SVGAGI (reference sequence). Note on this clone: Antigen specificity is unknown.

The sequence derives from a man aged 18 to 30 in good health and CMV-seropositive. The sample taken for sequencing was PBMCs. The chain couples TRBV6-6 to TRBJ2-1, with a possible D match to TRBD2 (6 bases). The CDR3 here is CASSYWDSFGEQFF. CDR3 in DNA: TGTGCCAGCAGTTATTGGGACTCCTTCGGAGAGCAGTTCTTC.